The 29 T cell receptor beta chains below come from one sample, sequenced in a study of cytomegalovirus exposure and HLA in healthy donors. The study ran its PCR with 60 Vbeta and 13 Jbeta primers. The table came from immunoSEQ multiplex PCR; TCRdb's copy has only in-frame clones and leaves some out. This table has about 140,000 clones, about 75% appearing once. Sample: PBMCs. The receptors stem from a man aged 35 to 55 in good health and CMV-seronegative.

The V and J genes are TRBV2 and TRBJ2-2; TRBD2 matches at 10 bases. After removal of 6 bases from V and 4 bases from J, the junction contained 2 bases not matched to a gene. CDR1 and CDR2 (germline): SNHLY, FYNNEI. The CDR3 contains 14 residues. In DNA form, the CDR3 reads TGTGCCAGCAGAGCGGGGGGGGGCACCGGGGAGCTGTTTTTT. Translated: CASRAGGGTGELFF.

In regard to this clone: This specimen includes other DNA sequences encoding the same CDR3. The chain carries TRBV6-5 and TRBJ1-5; D gene uncertain. The CDR3 covers 13 residues. The germline V gene has CDR1 MNHEY and CDR2 SVGAGI. Trimming stripped 0 bases from V and 7 bases from J, with 7 bases between. The CDR3 region has the DNA TGTGCCAGCAGTTACTCATCGGGGCAGCCCCAGCATTTT. Its protein is CASSYSSGQPQHF.

This chain connects TRBV11-1 to TRBJ2-1; D might be TRBD1 (5 bases). Trimming left V 0 bases short and J 5 bases short, with 5 bases between. Germline CDR1 is SGHAT and CDR2 is FQDESV (reference sequence). There are 13 residues in the CDR3. CDR3 in amino acids: CASSLARDNEQFF. In nucleotides, the CDR3 is TGTGCCAGCAGCTTAGCCAGGGACAATGAGCAGTTCTTC.

The count of this clone is one. The gene calls are TRBV6-4 and TRBJ1-4, with 7 bases identical to TRBD1. CDR1 MRHNA and CDR2 SNTAGT come from the germline V gene. This CDR3 has 16 residues. Trimming took 2 bases from V and 5 from J; bases not matched to a gene: 8. DNA for the CDR3: TGTGCCAGCAGTGACCGACTAACAGGGGCAAATGAAAAACTGTTTTTT. It is translated as CASSDRLTGANEKLFF.

In its sample, this clone was seen once. The chain carries TRBV30 and TRBJ2-5; TRBD1 agrees at 7 bases. The DNA end is a closer match to TRBJ2-7, so the J assignment may be wrong. Germline V gives CDR1 GTSNPN, CDR2 SVGIG (reference sequence). The CDR3 is 17 residues long. CDR3 nucleotides: TGTGCCTGGAGGCCCGTCCTGGGGACAGTTATCTCCTACGAGCAGTACTTC. This sequence encodes CAWRPVLGTVISYEQYF.

The V call is TRBV5-1, the J call TRBJ2-3; 10 nucleotides line up with TRBD2. CDR3 length: 15 residues. V lost 4 bases, J lost 2 bases, and 4 bases stayed unmatched. Germline CDR1 SGHRS, CDR2 YFSETQ. CDR3 in amino acids: CASSQRGGITDTQYF. The CDR3 DNA follows: TGCGCCAGCAGCCAGCGGGGGGGTATCACAGATACGCAGTATTTT.

In nucleotides, the CDR3 is TGTGCCAGCAGCTTATGGGGGGTCACCGGGGAGCTGTTTTTT. Its protein is CASSLWGVTGELFF. The chain uses TRBV11-2 and TRBJ2-2; possibly TRBD2 for D (6 bases). The CDR3 length is 14 residues. The germline V gene has CDR1 SGHAT and CDR2 FQNNGV. Trimming left V 2 bases short and J 4 bases short, with 8 bases between. Full variable domain (missing parts from reference TRBV11-2 and TRBJ2-2): EAGVAQSPRYKIIEKRQSVAFWCNPISGHATLYWYQQILGQGPKLLIQFQNNGVVDDSQLPKDRFSAERLKGVDSTLKIQPAKLEDSAVYLCASSLWGVTGELFFGEGSRLTVL.

This clone was seen only a few times. V and J are TRBV19 and TRBJ1-6; tentative D call: TRBD1 (6 bases). This CDR3 has 14 amino acids. Germline V gene sequence: CDR1 LNHDA, CDR2 SQIVND (reference sequence). V was clipped by 4 bases and J by 4 bases, with 8 bases between them. CDR3 amino acids: CASSRGQYNSPLHF. DNA for the CDR3: TGTGCCAGTAGTAGAGGACAGTATAATTCACCCCTCCACTTT.

The chain combines TRBV2 with TRBJ2-7; D may be TRBD2 (5 bases). CDR3 length: 11 amino acids. Germline V CDR1 and CDR2: SNHLY, FYNNEI. Trimming removed 7 bases at V and 8 bases at J, with 12 bases between. Here the CDR3 reads CASTLDCKQYF. In DNA form, the CDR3 reads TGTGCCAGCACTTTGGACTGTAAGCAGTACTTC.

The chain recombines TRBV7-9 with TRBJ2-1; no clear D gene. Germline CDR1 reads SEHNR; CDR2 reads FQNEAQ (reference sequence). This CDR3 has 14 amino acids. Trimming left V 1 base short and J 0 bases short, with 4 bases between. As DNA, the CDR3 is TGTGCCAGCAGCTTAGGAGGCTCCTACAATGAGCAGTTCTTC. Its translation: CASSLGGSYNEQFF.

A few counts support this clone. The chain couples TRBV4-1 to TRBJ1-5; D is possibly TRBD1 (5 bases). The ends were cut back, 1 base at V and 4 bases at J, with 14 bases in the middle. Per germline, CDR1 MGHRA and CDR2 YSYEKL. There are 16 residues in the CDR3. The CDR3 bases are TGCGCCAGCAGCCAAGTCTGGGGGGGTTCAAATCAGCCCCAGCATTTT. As protein: CASSQVWGGSNQPQHF.

The chain combines TRBV7-9 with TRBJ1-1; D remains ambiguous. The CDR3 consists of 13 residues. CDR1 SEHNR and CDR2 FQNEAQ come from the germline V gene (reference sequence). Trimming removed 4 bases from V and 7 bases from J, with 13 bases in between. In DNA form, the CDR3 reads TGTGCCAGCAGCTCCCTGTGGGCAGTTGAAGCTTTCTTT. Protein product: CASSSLWAVEAFF.

The chain combines TRBV5-1 with TRBJ2-3; 7 bases line up with TRBD2. CDR1 and CDR2 from the germline V gene are SGHRS and YFSETQ. The CDR3 runs to 17 residues. The ends lost 0 bases at V and 0 bases at J; junction bases unmatched: 7. CDR3 in amino acids: CASSLVPSGSSTDTQYF. The CDR3 region has the DNA TGCGCCAGCAGCTTGGTACCTAGCGGATCTAGCACAGATACGCAGTATTTT.

This clone appeared a single time. The gene calls are TRBV11-1 and TRBJ2-2; TRBD1 agrees at 7 bases. Looked up from germline, CDR1 is SGHAT and CDR2 is FQDESV (reference sequence). The CDR3 has 17 residues. V was clipped by 5 bases and J by 8 bases; unmatched bases: 17. For the CDR3, the DNA is TGTGCCAGCAGCCCAAGCCTTGGGACAGTTGGCGAGGGGGAGCTGTTTTTT. Its protein product is CASSPSLGTVGEGELFF.

In regard to this clone: The same CDR3 arises from other DNA sequences in this sample as well. V gene TRBV2 combines with J gene TRBJ1-1; a weak D match, TRBD1 (5 bases). Germline lookup yields CDR1 SNHLY and CDR2 FYNNEI. V was shortened by 5 bases and J by 1 base, with 8 bases between the two germline ends. This CDR3 comprises 13 residues. CDR3 region: CASSPRGNTEAFF. In DNA, the CDR3 is TGTGCCAGCAGTCCAAGGGGGAACACTGAAGCTTTCTTT.

A single count supports this clone. The rearrangement links TRBV19 to TRBJ1-1; D not certain. Germline assignment: CDR1 LNHDA and CDR2 SQIVND (reference sequence). Deletions cut 5 bases from V and 4 bases from J, with 17 bases between. This CDR3 spans 15 amino acids. Here the CDR3 reads CASSHPGRLGTEAFF. CDR3 nucleotides: TGTGCCAGTAGTCACCCCGGGAGGTTGGGCACTGAAGCTTTCTTT.

This sequence joins TRBV5-1 and TRBJ2-1, with TRBD2 matching over 8 bases. CDR3 length: 17 residues. The germline gives CDR1 SGHRS, CDR2 YFSETQ. V lost 4 bases, J lost 0 bases, and 9 bases stayed unmatched. The DNA of the CDR3 is TGCGCCAGCAGCCAAGGACTAGCTCTAAGCTCCTACAATGAGCAGTTCTTC. Protein product: CASSQGLALSSYNEQFF.

V usage is TRBV25-1 and J usage is TRBJ1-4, with no clear D. V gave up 4 bases and J gave up 0 bases, with 12 bases separating them. The CDR3 covers 16 residues. The V gene's germline CDR1 is MGHDK and CDR2 SYGVNS. The CDR3 sequence: CASSGGSGTTNEKLFF. The CDR3 region has the DNA TGTGCCAGCAGTGGGGGATCCGGGACAACTAATGAAAAACTGTTTTTT.

This chain links TRBV12-5 with TRBJ1-3; 9 bases agree with TRBD1. The CDR3 is 20 amino acids. Trimming removed 2 bases from V and 1 base from J; junction bases left unmatched: 15. Germline V CDR1 and CDR2: LGHNT, FRNRAP. CDR3 protein: CASGLTLQGAKETSGNTIYF. The DNA of the CDR3 is TGTGCTAGTGGTTTGACCCTACAGGGGGCGAAGGAGACATCTGGAAACACCATATATTTT. The full variable domain, rest sourced from reference TRBV12-5 and TRBJ1-3, is DARVTQTPRHKVTEMGQEVTMRCQPILGHNTVFWYRQTMMQGLELLAYFRNRAPLDDSGMPKDRFSAEMPDATLATLKIQPSEPRDSAVYFCASGLTLQGAKETSGNTIYFGEGSWLTVV.

The CDR3 loop is CASSLSPTSDTQYF. Written as DNA, the CDR3 is TGTGCCAGCAGTTTATCCCCTACTTCAGATACGCAGTATTTT. The chain carries TRBV27 and TRBJ2-3; no reliable D call. This CDR3 is 14 amino acids long. The germline V gene encodes CDR1 MNHEY and CDR2 SMNVEV (reference sequence). V dropped 0 bases and J dropped 4 bases, with 8 bases sitting between them.

This chain links TRBV6-5 with TRBJ2-7; D is possibly TRBD1 (5 bases). CDR1 is MNHEY, CDR2 SVGAGI, per germline. The V and J ends lost 7 bases and 0 bases respectively, with 16 bases between them. The CDR3 consists of 15 residues. DNA for the CDR3: TGTGCCAGCAAACGGACACCCAAGAGCTCCTACGAGCAGTACTTC. The encoded protein is CASKRTPKSSYEQYF.

The chain links TRBV25-1 to TRBJ1-2, with TRBD1 as a possible D gene (5 bases). This CDR3 is built from 12 residues. CDR1 is MGHDK, CDR2 SYGVNS, per germline. Trimming stripped 6 bases from V and 3 bases from J, with 8 bases between. The CDR3 spells CASSRGDYGYTF. The CDR3 DNA sequence: TGTGCCAGCAGCCGGGGGGACTATGGCTACACCTTC.

J is TRBJ2-7 and V is TRBV4-2; TRBD2 matches at 8 bases. Germline V gene sequence: CDR1 LGHNA, CDR2 YNFKEQ. V shed 4 bases and J 7 bases; nucleotides not matched to a gene: 6. The CDR3 is 13 residues long. CDR3 loop: CASSRAIAGEQYF. CDR3 DNA: TGTGCCAGCAGCCGGGCTATAGCGGGGGAGCAGTACTTC.

This clone came up a few times. The chain links TRBV27 to TRBJ1-6; D gene ambiguous. Trimming pared 2 bases from V and 7 bases from J, leaving 15 bases between. CDR1 is MNHEY, CDR2 SMNVEV, per germline (reference sequence). The CDR3 is 16 amino acids. The CDR3 nucleotides read TGTGCCAGCAGTTTACAGGTTGGAAGCCCGAATTCACCCCTCCACTTT. Its translation: CASSLQVGSPNSPLHF.

CDR3: CASSLSRNEQFF. CDR3 DNA sequence: TGTGCCAGCAGCCTCTCTCGCAATGAGCAGTTCTTC. This chain connects TRBV27 to TRBJ2-1; no definite D call. Trimming removed 6 bases from V and 6 bases from J, with 9 bases in between. The germline V gene has CDR1 MNHEY and CDR2 SMNVEV (reference sequence). CDR3 length: 12 amino acids.

V and J are TRBV7-3 and TRBJ2-7; TRBD1 is a possible D gene (6 bases). The CDR3 is made up of 13 amino acids. Trimming cost V 5 bases and J 6 bases, with 14 bases left between them. CDR1 and CDR2 (germline): SGHTA, FQGTGA. CDR3 protein: CASSPGTGSEQYF. The CDR3 coding sequence is TGTGCCAGCAGCCCGGGAACAGGGAGCGAGCAGTACTTC.

The rearrangement uses TRBV28 and TRBJ2-3; D may be TRBD1 (5 bases). This CDR3 contains 15 residues. The germline V gene encodes CDR1 MDHEN and CDR2 SYDVKM. V lost 5 bases, J lost 3 bases, and 15 bases lay in between. The CDR3 here is CASSPYGQGTDTQYF. The CDR3 DNA follows: TGTGCCAGCAGTCCGTATGGACAAGGGACAGATACGCAGTATTTT.

This clone was recorded only once. The rearrangement uses TRBV2 and TRBJ1-3; the D gene is possibly TRBD1 (5 bases). V lost 6 bases, J lost 1 base, and 13 bases lay in between. The CDR3 has 15 residues. Per germline, CDR1 SNHLY and CDR2 FYNNEI. The CDR3 sequence: CASRGAGGSGNTIYF. DNA for the CDR3: TGTGCCAGCAGGGGAGCGGGGGGATCTGGAAACACCATATATTTT.

The chain combines TRBV11-2 with TRBJ2-3; TRBD1 agrees at 9 bases. CDR3 length equals 15 residues. V was pared by 5 bases and J by 5 bases, with 8 bases of the junction left unmatched. Germline V CDR1 and CDR2: SGHAT, FQNNGV. The CDR3 reads CASSNGQGRGDTQYF. The CDR3 nucleotides read TGTGCCAGCAGCAATGGACAGGGGAGGGGAGATACGCAGTATTTT.